The following is a T cell receptor (beta chain) sequence with its context. This entry is derived from a study of T cell responses to AZD1222 COVID-19 vaccine. V shed 0 bases, J shed 4 bases, and the junction held 8 bases outside the gene matches. In germline, CDR1 is LNHNV, CDR2 YYDKDF (reference sequence). The CDR3 extends over 16 amino acids. Here immunoSEQ multiplex PCR was the method, and the copy in TCRdb shows in-frame clones only, minus some. The sample contains approximately 130,000 clones, around nine tenths of which appear only once. The TCR sequence derives from an adult in good health. This specimen was peripheral blood, taken on day 0 of AZD1222 vaccination. V is TRBV15 and J is TRBJ2-7, with 8 bases identical to TRBD1. The CDR3 loop is CATSRDRDRWLYEQYF. The CDR3 nucleotides are TGTGCCACCAGCAGAGATCGGGACAGGTGGCTTTACGAGCAGTACTTC.